The 29 T cell receptor beta chains below all came from one sample that was sequenced in a study of regulatory T cells in long-lasting Graves disease. Relying on iRepertoire HTBI primers and Arm-PCR of CDR3 regions, the team built TCR beta libraries. Each CDR3 protein gets one entry after TCRdb re-called the multiplex PCR reads with MiXCR. This table holds almost 350,000 distinct CDR3 sequences, less than 20% found once. Time point specified: persistent/refractory GD, antithyroid drugs over 5 years with positive TRAb. The TCR library was made from RNA that had been extracted from PBMCs in TRIzol. Here the sequenced sample was peripheral blood mononuclear cells (PBMCs), taken when the disease was refractory, from a patient treated with antithyroid drugs. The receptors come from a female donor with Graves disease.

In this sample, this clonotype turned up many times. J is TRBJ1-5 and V is TRBV28; D is perhaps TRBD1 (5 bases). Trimming took off 5 bases at V and 0 bases at J, with 17 bases between the two ends. In germline, CDR1 is MDHEN, CDR2 SYDVKM. The CDR3 contains 17 residues. The CDR3 reads CASSPAGLSYSNQPQHF. The DNA of the CDR3 is TGTGCCAGCAGTCCGGCGGGGCTCTCCTATAGCAATCAGCCCCAGCATTTT.

This clonotype was found a few times. The CDR3 DNA reads TGTGCCAGCAGTACCGGGACAGGGGCTAGCGAGCAGTACTTC. Translation: CASSTGTGASEQYF. The chain links TRBV6-1 to TRBJ2-7; TRBD1 agrees at 10 bases. J lost 6 bases, V lost 5 bases, and 7 bases had no gene match. The CDR3 loop spans 14 amino acids. CDR1 is MNHNS, CDR2 SASEGT, per germline.

This clonotype was found a few times. This rearrangement joins TRBV13 to TRBJ2-5, with D possibly matching TRBD2 (5 bases). The germline V gene has CDR1 PRHDT and CDR2 FYEKMQ (reference sequence). The CDR3 is made up of 15 amino acids. Trimming shortened V by 4 bases and J by 5 bases, and 17 bases separated the two germline ends. The CDR3 reads CASSYRGLAAETQYF. The DNA of the CDR3 is TGTGCCAGCAGCTACCGCGGGCTAGCCGCCGAGACCCAGTACTTC.

There are many counts of this clonotype. The chain has TRBV19 and TRBJ1-1; tentative D call: TRBD1 (5 bases). Germline-derived CDR1 and CDR2 are LNHDA and SQIVND (reference sequence). The germline V and J ends were trimmed by 2 bases and 1 base, with 11 bases remaining between them. CDR3 length: 15 amino acids. The chain's CDR3 is CASSIQGLGNTEAFF. The DNA for the CDR3 is TGTGCCAGTAGTATACAGGGTTTGGGGAACACTGAAGCTTTCTTT.

This clonotype was recorded many times. The rearrangement links TRBV11-2 to TRBJ1-6; TRBD1 might be the D (5 bases). Trimming stripped 3 bases from V and 7 bases from J, with 7 bases between. The germline V gene has CDR1 SGHAT and CDR2 FQNNGV. The CDR3 loop spans 13 amino acids. In DNA, the CDR3 is TGTGCCAGCAGCTTGGGACGCAATTCACCCCTCCACTTT. Its translation is CASSLGRNSPLHF.

The CDR3 spells CASSYWAQPQNQPQHF. For the CDR3, the DNA is TGTGCCAGCAGTTACTGGGCACAGCCCCAAAATCAGCCCCAGCATTTT. The chain joins TRBV6-9 to TRBJ1-5, with D uncertain. Germline assignment: CDR1 MNHGY and CDR2 SVAAGI. The germline V and J ends were trimmed by 3 bases and 4 bases, with 16 bases remaining between them. The CDR3 covers 16 residues.

This clonotype was observed a handful of times. V usage is TRBV4-1 and J usage is TRBJ1-2; D unresolved. V was clipped by 0 bases and J by 4 bases, with 3 bases between them. Germline CDR1 is MGHRA and CDR2 is YSYEKL. The CDR3 runs 12 residues. CDR3 residues: CASSQEAYGYTF. The DNA for the CDR3 is TGCGCCAGCAGCCAAGAGGCCTATGGCTACACCTTC.

This clonotype came up many times. This chain uses TRBV6-1 with TRBJ1-2; 8 nucleotides align to TRBD1. Trimming cost V 0 bases and J 4 bases; bases outside gene matches: 7. CDR1 and CDR2 (germline): MNHNS, SASEGT. This CDR3 region has 16 residues. The CDR3 nucleotides are TGTGCCAGCAGTGAAGCTGGCGGGACAGGCTTCTATGGCTACACCTTC. Protein product: CASSEAGGTGFYGYTF.

In regard to this clonotype: This may arise from a read error, as a much more abundant clone is one base away. This rearrangement joins TRBV2 to TRBJ2-2; the D gene could be TRBD1 or TRBD2 (5 bases each). Germline values: CDR1 SNHLY, CDR2 FYNNEI. The CDR3 loop spans 16 amino acids. Trimming cost V 0 bases and J 4 bases, with 12 bases left between them. The CDR3 nucleotides read TGTGCCAGCAGTGAAGCCAGTGGGGGACCCACCGGGGAGCTGTTTTTT. Protein: CASSEASGGPTGELFF.

This clonotype was seen ten or more times. The chain recombines TRBV2 with TRBJ1-6; D gene ambiguous. V gave up 6 bases and J gave up 6 bases, with 6 bases separating them. Germline CDR1 and CDR2: SNHLY and FYNNEI. The CDR3 is 12 amino acids. The CDR3 spells CASRLVNSPLHF. The CDR3 nucleotides are TGTGCCAGCAGACTCGTTAATTCACCCCTCCACTTT.

The V and J genes are TRBV19 and TRBJ2-7; the D gene is possibly TRBD2 (5 bases). CDR3 length: 13 residues. With 2 bases removed from V and 7 bases from J, the gap between germline ends came to 12 bases. CDR1 is LNHDA and CDR2 is SQIVND in the germline V gene (reference sequence). The CDR3 nucleotides are TGTGCCAGTAGTATAACCCGGTCGGGAGAGCAGTACTTC. Protein: CASSITRSGEQYF. Combining the CDR3 with reference TRBV19 and TRBJ2-7 gives the whole variable domain DGGITQSPKYLFRKEGQNVTLSCEQNLNHDAMYWYRQDPGQGLRLIYYSQIVNDFQKGDIAEGYSVSREKKESFPLTVTSAQKNPTAFYLCASSITRSGEQYFGPGTRLTVT.

This clonotype occurred a few times. The genes are TRBV9 and TRBJ2-6; TRBD2 is a possible D gene (5 bases). The germline V and J ends were trimmed by 3 bases and 2 bases, with 15 bases remaining between them. Germline CDR1 SGDLS, CDR2 YYNGEE. The CDR3 is 17 residues long. CDR3 in DNA: TGTGCCAGCAGCGCGTATTCCGGGAAGGCTGGGGCCAACGTCCTGACTTTC. It codes for CASSAYSGKAGANVLTF.

The J gene is TRBJ2-7, the V gene TRBV28; D not certain. Germline V gene sequence: CDR1 MDHEN, CDR2 SYDVKM. The CDR3 consists of 14 residues. The V end was cut by 3 bases, the J end by 2 bases, with 11 bases between. CDR3 residues: CASSFWAETYEQYF. The CDR3 bases are TGTGCCAGCAGTTTTTGGGCCGAAACCTACGAGCAGTACTTC.

V gene TRBV7-3 combines with J gene TRBJ2-2; 8 bases are a match to TRBD1. From germline, CDR1 is SGHTA and CDR2 FQGTGA. J lost 7 bases, V lost 1 base, and 14 bases had no gene match. The CDR3 totals 18 residues. The CDR3 DNA reads as TGTGCCAGCAGCTTAAAACCCACCGGGACAGGCAATGTCGGGGAGCTGTTTTTT. This sequence encodes CASSLKPTGTGNVGELFF.

This clonotype occurred many times. This rearrangement joins TRBV9 to TRBJ2-5; possibly TRBD1 or TRBD2 for D (5 bases each). The germline gives CDR1 SGDLS, CDR2 YYNGEE. Trimming took 4 bases from V and 5 from J, leaving 15 bases between them. CDR3 size: 14 residues. The DNA of the CDR3 is TGTGCCAGCAGCACTCGTGGGGGACGGGAGACCCAGTACTTC. Translating gives CASSTRGGRETQYF. The complete variable domain, with remaining parts taken from reference TRBV9 and TRBJ2-5, reads DSGVTQTPKHLITATGQRVTLRCSPRSGDLSVYWYQQSLDQGLQFLIQYYNGEERAKGNILERFSAQQFPDLHSELNLSSLELGDSALYFCASSTRGGRETQYFGPGTRLLVL.

Turning to this clonotype: Since a far larger clone is one base different, this is likely a read error. This chain uses TRBV11-2 with TRBJ2-7; weak D call: TRBD2 (5 bases). V was shortened by 3 bases and J by 2 bases, with 11 bases between the two germline ends. This CDR3 has 14 amino acids. Per the germline V gene, CDR1 is SGHAT and CDR2 is FQNNGV. The CDR3 loop is CASSFGIGPYEQYF. DNA of the CDR3: TGTGCCAGCAGCTTCGGGATAGGACCCTACGAGCAGTACTTC. Together with reference TRBV11-2 and TRBJ2-7, the CDR3 gives the full variable domain: EAGVAQSPRYKIIEKRQSVAFWCNPISGHATLYWYQQILGQGPKLLIQFQNNGVVDDSQLPKDRFSAERLKGVDSTLKIQPAKLEDSAVYLCASSFGIGPYEQYFGPGTRLTVT.

The sample holds many counts of this clonotype. The rearrangement uses TRBV2 and TRBJ2-7, with no clear D. Germline CDR1 is SNHLY and CDR2 is FYNNEI. V was pared by 6 bases and J by 2 bases, with 11 bases between. There are 13 residues in the CDR3. The CDR3 nucleotides read TGTGCCAGCAGGGCTGACGGACCCTACGAGCAGTACTTC. Its translation: CASRADGPYEQYF. Full variable domain (outside the CDR3, taken from reference TRBV2 and TRBJ2-7): EPEVTQTPSHQVTQMGQEVILRCVPISNHLYFYWYRQILGQKVEFLVSFYNNEISEKSEIFDDQFSVERPDGSNFTLKIRSTKLEDSAMYFCASRADGPYEQYFGPGTRLTVT.

This clonotype was counted ten times or more. The genes are TRBV5-6 and TRBJ1-2; no reliable D call. The CDR3 contains 15 residues. The germline V and J ends were trimmed by 3 bases and 4 bases, with 16 bases remaining between them. Germline lookup yields CDR1 SGHDT and CDR2 YYEEEE. The CDR3 sequence: CASSWTFLKFYGYTF. CDR3 sequence (DNA): TGTGCCAGCAGCTGGACCTTTTTGAAGTTCTATGGCTACACCTTC.

This clonotype came up a few times. This sequence joins TRBV24-1 and TRBJ1-2; D is unresolved. Trimming took off 2 bases at V and 4 bases at J, with 7 bases between the two ends. The CDR3 runs to 13 residues. The V gene's germline CDR1 is KGHDR and CDR2 SFDVKD. CDR3 residues: CATSDSTVYGYTF. The CDR3 DNA follows: TGTGCCACCAGTGATTCCACCGTCTATGGCTACACCTTC.

This clonotype has at least ten counts. The rearrangement joins TRBV11-2 to TRBJ2-5; D may correspond to TRBD1 or TRBD2 (5 bases each). The V and J ends lost 5 bases and 1 base respectively, with 11 bases between them. The CDR3 contains 14 residues. CDR1 and CDR2 from the germline V gene are SGHAT and FQNNGV. The CDR3 DNA is TGTGCCAGCAGCCTCCGGGACGGCCAAGAGACCCAGTACTTC. Its translation: CASSLRDGQETQYF.

This clonotype occurred a few times. Possible read error: a much larger clone is one base away. The rearrangement links TRBV3-1 to TRBJ1-2, with D unresolved. The germline V gene has CDR1 LGHDT and CDR2 YNNKEL (reference sequence). Trimming removed 0 bases at V and 8 bases at J, with 10 bases between. This CDR3 comprises 13 residues. This CDR3 is CASSQDEGWGYTF. The DNA for the CDR3 is TGTGCCAGCAGCCAAGACGAAGGCTGGGGCTACACCTTC.

This chain uses TRBV7-9 with TRBJ1-3; D is ambiguous. The CDR3 extends over 15 amino acids. Germline-derived CDR1 and CDR2 are SEHNR and FQNEAQ (reference sequence). The ends were cut back, 5 bases at V and 1 base at J, with 12 bases in the middle. CDR3 region: CASSPPVRSGNTIYF. Here the CDR3 DNA reads TGTGCCAGCAGCCCACCTGTCCGGTCTGGAAACACCATATATTTT.

This clonotype was seen repeatedly, ten times or more. The chain is built from TRBV7-9 and TRBJ1-4; TRBD1 is a possible D gene (5 bases). V lost 0 bases, J lost 5 bases, and 10 bases lay in between. The germline V gene encodes CDR1 SEHNR and CDR2 FQNEAQ (reference sequence). The CDR3 has 15 residues. CDR3 nucleotides: TGTGCCAGCAGCTTAGCGACGGGACGGAATGAAAAACTGTTTTTT. As protein: CASSLATGRNEKLFF.

This clonotype was found a few times. The chain is built from TRBV30 and TRBJ2-5; the match to TRBD2 covers 15 bases. The CDR3 sequence is 14 residues long. J gave up 7 bases and V 5 bases, and 5 bases lay outside the gene matches. Germline loops: CDR1 GTSNPN, CDR2 SVGIG (reference sequence). This CDR3 reads CAWGLAGGGATQYF. The DNA for the CDR3 is TGTGCCTGGGGACTAGCGGGGGGGGGGGCGACCCAGTACTTC.

This clonotype was detected ten times or more. V gene TRBV29-1 combines with J gene TRBJ2-7, with D perhaps matching TRBD1 (5 bases). The V and J ends lost 4 bases and 1 base respectively, with 11 bases between them. Germline CDR1 SQVTM, CDR2 ANQGSEA. This CDR3 comprises 13 residues. The CDR3 is CSVAMDISYEQYF. The CDR3 DNA is TGCAGCGTTGCCATGGACATTTCCTACGAGCAGTACTTC.

As to this clonotype: A clone one base away is much larger, so this may be a read error. V is TRBV6-2 or TRBV6-3 and J is TRBJ1-2; the D is unclear. Per germline, CDR1 MNHEY and CDR2 SVGEGT. The CDR3 covers 11 residues. Here the CDR3 DNA reads TGTGCCAGCAAAGCTAACTATGGCAACACCTTC. Translated: CASKANYGNTF.

J is TRBJ1-1 and V is TRBV7-9; D possibly corresponds to TRBD1 (6 bases). The germline V gene encodes CDR1 SEHNR and CDR2 FQNEAQ (reference sequence). The V end lost 5 bases, the J end lost 5 bases, and 15 bases lay between the germline ends. The CDR3 runs 14 residues. The CDR3 bases are TGTGCCAGCAGCCAAGATAACAGGGAGACTGAAGCTTTCTTT. Its protein is CASSQDNRETEAFF.

There are many counts of this clonotype. The chain uses TRBV12-3 or TRBV12-4 and TRBJ2-7; D is unresolved. The CDR3 length is 11 residues. The germline V and J ends were trimmed by 6 bases and 4 bases, with 7 bases remaining between them. CDR3 protein: CASSVGYEQYF. The CDR3 DNA sequence: TGTGCCAGCAGCGTAGGTTACGAGCAGTACTTC.

This clonotype was detected ten times or more. The chain recombines TRBV13 with TRBJ1-2; TRBD1 matches at 11 bases. V trimming: 5 bases; J trimming: 3 bases; junction bases outside the gene matches: 2. The CDR3 loop spans 14 amino acids. The germline V gene has CDR1 PRHDT and CDR2 FYEKMQ (reference sequence). CDR3 loop: CASSRTGGDYGYTF. The CDR3 coding sequence is TGTGCCAGCAGCCGGACAGGGGGCGACTATGGCTACACCTTC.